The 23 T cell receptor beta chains presented below share a single source sample, sequenced in a study of shared clonotypes between healthy human individuals. Profiled with immunoSEQ multiplex PCR; TCRdb holds only in-frame clones, not every one. The table records about 1 million clones, roughly 80% of them present only once. What was sequenced was memory CD4+ T cells sorted from blood. Subset indicated: CD45RA-negative fraction. The source is a man aged 18 to 30 in good health.

A word on this clone: Possible read error: a much larger clone is one base away. The chain joins TRBV4-2 to TRBJ2-7, with TRBD1 matching over 10 bases. The germline gives CDR1 LGHNA, CDR2 YNFKEQ. CDR3 length: 14 amino acids. J lost 3 bases, V lost 5 bases, and 4 bases had no gene match. CDR3 loop: CASSSGTGVYEQYF. The CDR3 DNA follows: TGTGCCAGCAGCTCCGGGACAGGGGTCTACGAGCAGTACTTC.

CDR3 residues: CASSLKRGDTDTQYF. CDR3 DNA sequence: TGTGCCAGCAGCTTAAAACGGGGGGACACAGATACGCAGTATTTT. The V gene is TRBV7-9, the J gene TRBJ2-3; 7 bases map to TRBD2. Germline CDR1 is SEHNR and CDR2 is FQNEAQ (reference sequence). There are 15 residues in the CDR3. Unmatched junction bases numbered 4, after V lost 2 bases and J lost 2 bases.

The rearrangement joins TRBV4-3 to TRBJ2-3; 9 nucleotides agree with TRBD2. The CDR3 contains 13 residues. Germline V CDR1 and CDR2: LGHNA, YSLEER. Trimming removed 1 base from V and 12 bases from J; junction bases left unmatched: 5. CDR3 amino acids: CASSQGPSGAQYF. The DNA of the CDR3 is TGCGCCAGCAGCCAAGGGCCTAGCGGGGCCCAGTATTTT.

The rearrangement joins TRBV28 to TRBJ1-2; D unclear. Trimming pared 6 bases from V and 2 bases from J, leaving 10 bases between. This CDR3 is built from 13 residues. CDR1 and CDR2 (germline): MDHEN, SYDVKM. This CDR3 reads CASRDGRNYGYTF. In nucleotides, the CDR3 is TGTGCCAGCAGGGACGGTCGGAACTATGGCTACACCTTC.

This clone was recorded only once. The CDR3, as DNA: TGCGCCAGCAGCCAAGGAGTAGGCGGCTACGAGCAGTACTTC. This sequence encodes CASSQGVGGYEQYF. This sequence joins TRBV4-1 and TRBJ2-7, with D unclear. Germline values: CDR1 MGHRA, CDR2 YSYEKL. The CDR3 covers 14 residues. V gave up 1 base and J gave up 3 bases, with 10 bases separating them.

This clone has only a few counts. The chain combines TRBV5-4 with TRBJ1-1, with 8 bases lining up with TRBD1. Per the germline V gene, CDR1 is SGHNT and CDR2 is YYREEE (reference sequence). This CDR3 contains 14 residues. V gave up 6 bases and J gave up 1 base; unmatched junction bases: 5. CDR3: CASKPDRGNTEAFF. The CDR3 nucleotides read TGTGCCAGCAAGCCCGACAGGGGGAACACTGAAGCTTTCTTT.

The chain uses TRBV12-5 and TRBJ2-2, with TRBD2 as a possible D gene (6 bases). V lost 7 bases to trimming and J lost 1 base, with 16 bases between them. CDR1 is LGHNT and CDR2 is FRNRAP in the germline V gene. CDR3 length: 16 residues. The CDR3 reads CASALRVGGNTGELFF. The CDR3 DNA follows: TGTGCTAGTGCCCTCCGGGTGGGGGGGAACACCGGGGAGCTGTTTTTT.

The chain couples TRBV5-1 to TRBJ2-1; TRBD2 matches 13 bases. Germline CDR1 is SGHRS and CDR2 is YFSETQ. The CDR3 totals 15 residues. The trim removed 2 bases at V and 6 bases at J, leaving 2 bases unmatched. For the CDR3, the DNA is TGCGCCAGCAGCTTCGGGACTAGCGGGACCAATGAGCAGTTCTTC. Protein sequence: CASSFGTSGTNEQFF.

The table lists this clone with a few counts. The V call is TRBV29-1, the J call TRBJ1-2; tentatively, D is TRBD1 (6 bases). V was cut by 4 bases and J by 3 bases, with 12 bases left in between. In germline, CDR1 is SQVTM, CDR2 ANQGSEA. The CDR3 runs 13 residues. CDR3 sequence reads: CSVGSAGDYGYTF. CDR3 DNA sequence: TGCAGCGTTGGATCAGCAGGGGACTATGGCTACACCTTC.

The genes are TRBV4-3 and TRBJ2-7; D remains ambiguous. Trimming removed 1 base from V and 5 bases from J, with 18 bases in between. Germline assignment: CDR1 LGHNA and CDR2 YSLEER. There are 16 residues in the CDR3. CDR3 region: CASSQGWPSGPHEQYF. The CDR3 DNA reads as TGCGCCAGCAGCCAAGGTTGGCCTAGTGGCCCCCACGAGCAGTACTTC.

This clone has just one count. The V gene is TRBV6-1, the J gene TRBJ2-7, with a tentative D call TRBD1 (7 bases). CDR3 length equals 15 residues. V was trimmed by 6 bases and J by 0 bases, leaving 15 bases between them. Germline V CDR1 and CDR2: MNHNS, SASEGT. The CDR3 nucleotides read TGTGCCAGCAGGAACCAGGGGGGCGGCTCCTACGAGCAGTACTTC. Its protein is CASRNQGGGSYEQYF.

The chain combines TRBV30 with TRBJ2-7; TRBD2 matches at 10 bases. V lost 7 bases and J lost 4; bases outside the gene matches: 10. CDR1 is GTSNPN, CDR2 SVGIG, per germline (reference sequence). This CDR3 region has 14 residues. CDR3 bases: TGTGCCTTACAATACGGAGCGGGAGGGTACGAGCAGTACTTC. Translating gives CALQYGAGGYEQYF. The full variable domain, completed using reference TRBV30 and TRBJ2-7, is SQTIHQWPATLVQPVGSPLSLECTVEGTSNPNLYWYRQAAGRGLQLLFYSVGIGQISSEVPQNLSASRPQDRQFILSSKKLLLSDSGFYLCALQYGAGGYEQYFGPGTRLTVT.

The V and J genes are TRBV28 and TRBJ1-5; TRBD1 might be the D (6 bases). V lost 6 bases and J lost 5, with 17 bases in between. This CDR3 contains 15 residues. The germline CDR1 and CDR2 sequences are MDHEN and SYDVKM. CDR3 loop: CASSRRQGRDQPQHF. CDR3 DNA sequence: TGTGCCAGCAGCCGGCGCCAGGGGAGGGATCAGCCCCAGCATTTT.

V is TRBV10-3 and J is TRBJ2-3; D unresolved. The germline V gene encodes CDR1 ENHRY and CDR2 SYGVKD. The CDR3 covers 12 residues. V shed 10 bases and J shed 6 bases, with 14 bases lying between them. The CDR3 protein is CATTGSDDTQYF. The CDR3 nucleotides read TGTGCCACTACGGGTTCCGACGATACGCAGTATTTT.

V is TRBV10-3 and J is TRBJ1-5, with D possibly matching TRBD1 (6 bases). This CDR3 contains 14 residues. CDR1 is ENHRY, CDR2 SYGVKD, per germline. The V end lost 2 bases, the J end lost 1 base, and 6 bases lay between the germline ends. As DNA, the CDR3 is TGTGCCATCAGTGAGACAGGGAGCAATCAGCCCCAGCATTTT. This sequence encodes CAISETGSNQPQHF.

V and J are TRBV18 and TRBJ2-3; TRBD1 might be the D (6 bases). Germline V gene lookup returns CDR1 KGHSH and CDR2 LQKENI. This CDR3 has 14 residues. V lost 8 bases to trimming and J lost 0 bases, with 12 bases between them. The CDR3 DNA reads as TGTGCCAGCACCGTACAGGGTAGCACAGATACGCAGTATTTT. It yields the protein CASTVQGSTDTQYF.

This chain joins TRBV7-3 and TRBJ1-1; the D is unclear. V lost 5 bases and J lost 5, with 15 bases in between. The CDR3 length is 14 residues. CDR1 SGHTA and CDR2 FQGTGA come from the germline V gene. The CDR3 here is CASSQQRSGTEAFF. The CDR3 nucleotides are TGTGCCAGCAGCCAGCAGAGAAGCGGGACTGAAGCTTTCTTT. Drawing the rest from reference TRBV7-3 and TRBJ1-1, the complete variable domain is GAGVSQTPSNKVTEKGKYVELRCDPISGHTALYWYRQSLGQGPEFLIYFQGTGAADDSGLPNDRFFAVRPEGSVSTLKIQRTERGDSAVYLCASSQQRSGTEAFFGQGTRLTVV.

The DNA for the CDR3 is TGTGCCAGCAGAACACAGGGGACCTATAATTCACCCCTCCACTTT. It specifies CASRTQGTYNSPLHF. This chain connects TRBV28 to TRBJ1-6; 7 bases are shared with TRBD1. This CDR3 is 15 amino acids long. V dropped 6 bases and J dropped 2; count of bases not matched to a gene: 4. Germline V gene data show CDR1 as MDHEN and CDR2 as SYDVKM.

This clone was seen ten or more times. CDR3 in amino acids: CASSRNPSGNQPQHF. The CDR3 region has the DNA TGTGCCAGCAGTCGAAATCCCTCGGGCAATCAGCCCCAGCATTTT. The chain employs TRBV2 and TRBJ1-5; no firm D call. The CDR3 loop spans 15 amino acids. Germline values: CDR1 SNHLY, CDR2 FYNNEI. V was cut by 5 bases and J by 2 bases, with 13 bases left in between.

The count of this clone is one. This chain joins TRBV7-2 and TRBJ2-3, with 10 bases lining up with TRBD2. V was pared by 5 bases and J by 2 bases, with 7 bases of the junction left unmatched. This CDR3 has 16 amino acids. CDR1 SGHTA and CDR2 FQGNSA come from the germline V gene. DNA for the CDR3: TGTGCCAGCAGCCCCAGAGCGGGGGGGAACACAGATACGCAGTATTTT. Protein product: CASSPRAGGNTDTQYF.

The CDR3 here is CASGEAYNEQFF. The CDR3 DNA reads TGTGCTAGTGGGGAGGCCTACAATGAGCAGTTCTTC. The genes are TRBV12-5 and TRBJ2-1; D might be TRBD2 (5 bases). Germline V lookup: CDR1 LGHNT, CDR2 FRNRAP. V lost 6 bases and J lost 2, with 5 bases in between. There are 12 residues in the CDR3.

This chain connects TRBV27 to TRBJ2-3, with 14 bases aligning to TRBD2. Germline loops: CDR1 MNHEY, CDR2 SMNVEV (reference sequence). The V and J ends lost 2 bases and 2 bases, in that order; junction bases with no gene match: 6. There are 18 residues in the CDR3. CDR3 sequence: CASSLPRLAGGNTDTQYF. The CDR3 region has the DNA TGTGCCAGCAGTTTACCAAGACTAGCGGGGGGGAACACAGATACGCAGTATTTT.

This chain connects TRBV6-5 to TRBJ1-3, with D maybe TRBD1 (5 bases). The CDR3 has 14 residues. V was cut by 4 bases and J by 2 bases, with 9 bases left in between. Germline CDR1 is MNHEY and CDR2 is SVGAGI. The CDR3 is CASSLGGPGNTIYF. CDR3 nucleotide sequence: TGTGCCAGCAGTTTGGGGGGTCCTGGAAACACCATATATTTT.